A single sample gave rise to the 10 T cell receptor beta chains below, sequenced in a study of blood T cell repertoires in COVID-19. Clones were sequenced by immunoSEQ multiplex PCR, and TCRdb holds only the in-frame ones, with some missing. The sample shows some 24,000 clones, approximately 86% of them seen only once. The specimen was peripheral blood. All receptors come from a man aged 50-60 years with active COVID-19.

The CDR3 coding sequence is TGTGCCAGCAGCGCACCTCCGGGGTTTTACAATGAGCAGTTCTTC. Its translation: CASSAPPGFYNEQFF. The chain carries TRBV9 and TRBJ2-1; D might be TRBD2 (5 bases). Germline CDR1 SGDLS, CDR2 YYNGEE. The V gene lost 3 bases and the J gene lost 4 bases, with 14 bases spanning the gap. CDR3 length equals 15 residues.

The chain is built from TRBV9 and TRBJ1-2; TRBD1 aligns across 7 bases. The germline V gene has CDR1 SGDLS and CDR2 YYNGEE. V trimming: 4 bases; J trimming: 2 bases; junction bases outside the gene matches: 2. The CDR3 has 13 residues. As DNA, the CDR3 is TGTGCCAGCAGCACAGGGGCCAACTATGGCTACACCTTC. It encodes CASSTGANYGYTF.

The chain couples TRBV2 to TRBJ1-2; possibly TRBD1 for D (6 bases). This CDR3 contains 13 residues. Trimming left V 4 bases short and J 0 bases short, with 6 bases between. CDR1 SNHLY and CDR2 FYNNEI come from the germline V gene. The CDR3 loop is CASSGTANYGYTF. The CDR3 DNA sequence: TGTGCCAGCAGTGGGACAGCTAACTATGGCTACACCTTC. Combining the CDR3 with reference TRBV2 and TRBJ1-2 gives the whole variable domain EPEVTQTPSHQVTQMGQEVILRCVPISNHLYFYWYRQILGQKVEFLVSFYNNEISEKSEIFDDQFSVERPDGSNFTLKIRSTKLEDSAMYFCASSGTANYGYTFGSGTRLTVV.

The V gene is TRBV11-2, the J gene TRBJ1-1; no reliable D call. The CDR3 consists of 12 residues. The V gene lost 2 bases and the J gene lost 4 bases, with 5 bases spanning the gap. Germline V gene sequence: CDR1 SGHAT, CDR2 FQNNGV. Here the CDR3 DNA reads TGTGCCAGCAGCTTACGGGGCACTGAAGCTTTCTTT. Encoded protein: CASSLRGTEAFF.

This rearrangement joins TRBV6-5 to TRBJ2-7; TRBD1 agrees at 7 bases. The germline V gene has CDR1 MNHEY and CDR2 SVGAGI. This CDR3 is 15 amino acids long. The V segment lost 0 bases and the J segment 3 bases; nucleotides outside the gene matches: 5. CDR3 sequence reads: CASSYSTGQLYEQYF. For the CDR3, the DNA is TGTGCCAGCAGTTACTCGACAGGGCAACTCTACGAGCAGTACTTC.

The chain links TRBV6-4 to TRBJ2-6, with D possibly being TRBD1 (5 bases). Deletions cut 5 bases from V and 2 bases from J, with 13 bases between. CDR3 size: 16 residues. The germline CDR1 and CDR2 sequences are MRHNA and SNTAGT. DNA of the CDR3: TGTGCCAGCAGTAGGGGATATGAGCCTGGGGCCAACGTCCTGACTTTC. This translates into CASSRGYEPGANVLTF.

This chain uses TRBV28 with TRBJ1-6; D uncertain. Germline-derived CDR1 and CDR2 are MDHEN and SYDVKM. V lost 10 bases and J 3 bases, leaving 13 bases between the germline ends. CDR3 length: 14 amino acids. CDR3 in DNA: TGTGCCACCCGGGGTATGTTCTATAATTCACCCCTCCACTTT. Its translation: CATRGMFYNSPLHF.

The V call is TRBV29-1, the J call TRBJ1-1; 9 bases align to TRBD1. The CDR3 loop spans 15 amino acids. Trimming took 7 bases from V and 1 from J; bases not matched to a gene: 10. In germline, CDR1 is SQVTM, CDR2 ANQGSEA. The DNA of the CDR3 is TGCAGCGGTGCCCGGGACAGGGTTTCGAACACTGAAGCTTTCTTT. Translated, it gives CSGARDRVSNTEAFF.

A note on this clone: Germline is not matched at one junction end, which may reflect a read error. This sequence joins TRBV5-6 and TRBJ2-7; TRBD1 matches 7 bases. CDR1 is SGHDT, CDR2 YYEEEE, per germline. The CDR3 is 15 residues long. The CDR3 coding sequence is TGTGCCAGCACCTTGCTGGGACAGAGCTCCTACGAGCAGTACTTC. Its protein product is CASTLLGQSSYEQYF.

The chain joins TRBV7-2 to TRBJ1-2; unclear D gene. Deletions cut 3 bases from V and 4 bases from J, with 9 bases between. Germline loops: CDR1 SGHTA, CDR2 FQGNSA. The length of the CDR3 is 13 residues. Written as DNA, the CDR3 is TGTGCCAGCAGCTTTCCGGGAGTCTATGGCTACACCTTC. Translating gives CASSFPGVYGYTF. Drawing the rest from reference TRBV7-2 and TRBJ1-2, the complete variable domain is GAGVSQSPSNKVTEKGKDVELRCDPISGHTALYWYRQSLGQGLEFLIYFQGNSAPDKSGLPSDRFSAERTGGSVSTLTIQRTQQEDSAVYLCASSFPGVYGYTFGSGTRLTVV.